This TCR beta chain was captured in a study of Graves' ophthalmopathy and Graves' hyperthyroidism. The authors amplified TCR beta CDR3 regions, and they did so from RNA transcripts for repertoire sequencing. A first-round RT-PCR used HTBI primers, followed by a second-round multiplex PCR. Each CDR3 protein gets one entry after TCRdb re-called the multiplex PCR reads with MiXCR. The sample records about 480,000 distinct CDR3 sequences, approximately 15% being singletons. Exclusion criteria comprised other autoimmune diseases, uncontrolled infections, pregnancy or lactation in patients. The V end lost 5 bases, the J end lost 0 bases, and 14 bases lay between the germline ends. The CDR3 has 16 residues. Germline V gives CDR1 SGHVS, CDR2 FQNEAQ.

The receptor's source is a woman in her 30s with Graves' ophthalmopathy. The specimen sequenced was blood. The gene calls are TRBV7-8 and TRBJ2-4, with D unresolved. In nucleotides, the CDR3 is TGTGCCAGCAGCCCCCCCCCTCTCTTAGCCAAAAACATTCAGTACTTC. Protein: CASSPPPLLAKNIQYF.